The 7 T cell receptor beta chains below were found in one sample sequenced in a study of blood T cell repertoires in COVID-19. Measured with immunoSEQ multiplex PCR; TCRdb has only the in-frame clones, and not every one. The sample yields around 140,000 clones, about 87% seen once. The sample comprised peripheral blood. The receptors were sampled from an elderly man with acute or convalescent COVID-19.

V is TRBV6-5 and J is TRBJ2-7; the match to TRBD1 covers 8 bases. The CDR3 runs to 13 residues. Losses at the gene ends were 6 bases for V and 5 bases for J; bases not matched to a gene: 6. The germline V gene encodes CDR1 MNHEY and CDR2 SVGAGI. The CDR3, as DNA: TGTGCCAGCAGGGAGACAGGGGAGGACGAGCAGTACTTC. Encoded protein: CASRETGEDEQYF.

This sequence joins TRBV6-6 and TRBJ1-5; 8 positions match TRBD1. The CDR3 length is 16 residues. With 0 bases clipped from V and 2 bases from J, the junction kept 3 bases outside the gene matches. Germline V gene sequence: CDR1 MNHNY, CDR2 SVGAGI (reference sequence). The CDR3, as DNA: TGTGCCAGCAGTTACTCCGCAGGGGGCGGCAATCAGCCCCAGCATTTT. As protein: CASSYSAGGGNQPQHF.

The rearrangement links TRBV10-3 to TRBJ2-7; 8 bases line up with TRBD1. This CDR3 is built from 13 residues. Germline V CDR1 and CDR2: ENHRY, SYGVKD. V lost 7 bases, J lost 3 bases, and 5 bases stayed unmatched. This CDR3 is CAINTGGLYEQYF. The CDR3 DNA reads as TGTGCCATCAACACAGGGGGGCTCTACGAGCAGTACTTC.

The chain has TRBV10-2 and TRBJ1-1; D unclear. The V gene's germline CDR1 is WSHSY and CDR2 SAAADI. V was cut by 7 bases and J by 2 bases, with 14 bases left in between. The CDR3 has 14 amino acids. CDR3 nucleotides: TGCGCCAGCACCCTGGGCTCCACTAACACTGAAGCTTTCTTT. Translating gives CASTLGSTNTEAFF.

The table lists this clone with a few counts. This sequence joins TRBV9 and TRBJ2-7, with 8 positions matching TRBD1. The germline V gene encodes CDR1 SGDLS and CDR2 YYNGEE. The trim removed 4 bases at V and 5 bases at J, leaving 26 bases unmatched. The CDR3 runs to 20 residues. The CDR3 DNA follows: TGTGCCAGCAGCACCCCGGGGACAGGTGTCGGGCTAAGGAATGGGGACGAGCAGTACTTC. It codes for CASSTPGTGVGLRNGDEQYF.

About this clone: At one boundary the junction diverges from the germline segment, which might be a read error. V is TRBV3-1 (or the pseudogene TRBV3-2) and J is TRBJ1-1; D perhaps matches TRBD1 (5 bases). The CDR3 is 12 amino acids. CDR1 and CDR2 from the germline V gene are LGHDT and YNNKEL (reference sequence). The CDR3 nucleotides are TGTGCCAGCAGCCAAGGGGGGACTGGAGCTTTCTTT. The encoded protein is CASSQGGTGAFF.

The V and J genes are TRBV3-1 (or the pseudogene TRBV3-2) and TRBJ1-3; D is unresolved. This CDR3 has 16 amino acids. The germline CDR1 and CDR2 sequences are LGHDT and YNNKEL (reference sequence). The ends were cut back, 4 bases at V and 0 bases at J, with 13 bases in the middle. CDR3 protein: CASSRSGLNSGNTIYF. CDR3 DNA sequence: TGTGCCAGCAGCCGCTCAGGACTGAACTCTGGAAACACCATATATTTT.